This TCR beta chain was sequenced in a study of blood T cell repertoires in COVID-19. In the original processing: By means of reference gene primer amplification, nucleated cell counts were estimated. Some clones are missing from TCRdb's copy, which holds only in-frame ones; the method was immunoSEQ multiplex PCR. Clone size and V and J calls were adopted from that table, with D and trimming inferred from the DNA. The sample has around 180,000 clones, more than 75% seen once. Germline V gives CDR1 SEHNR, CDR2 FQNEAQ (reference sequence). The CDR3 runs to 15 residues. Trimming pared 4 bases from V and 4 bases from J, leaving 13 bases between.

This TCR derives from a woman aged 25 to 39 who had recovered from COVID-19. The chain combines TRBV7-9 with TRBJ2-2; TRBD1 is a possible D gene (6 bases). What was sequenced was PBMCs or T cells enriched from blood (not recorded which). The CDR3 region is CASSSPDRTTGELFF. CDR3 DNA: TGTGCCAGCAGCTCCCCCGACAGGACCACCGGGGAGCTGTTTTTT.